This T cell receptor (beta chain) came from a study of blood T cell repertoires in COVID-19 (dated by TCRdb to about 2020). Background for the entire study: Samples covering the acute and convalescent phases of COVID-19 were provided by collaborators in the United States, Italy and Spain. The material from the prospective study consisted of cDNA or gDNA derived from T cells, B-cell-depleted T cells, or PBMCs. Subjects who had been exposed to COVID-19, were actively infected with it, or had recovered from it provided the deeply sampled blood TCRbeta repertoires that made up the dataset. The repertoires were made available in a free public database intended to serve as a resource for research on the immune response to SARS-CoV-2. Samples were obtained from the ongoing ImmuneRACE study (first 160 participants) and from over 1,000 subjects provided by 6 global collaborators. Sample metadata almost always included a de-identified subject ID, COVID-19 status, age in years and sex. Where available, HLA class I and class II types were obtained from metadata supplied by the sample provider rather than from assay-based typing. General study outcomes and caveats: The quantity of clinical and demographic metadata differed by source and by participant and was supplied without curation.

Each collaborating institution followed its own protocols to collect whole blood in K2EDTA tubes. For TCRbeta analysis, collaborator samples were shipped as frozen whole blood, as isolated PBMCs, or as DNA extracted from either sample type. TCRbeta CDR3 regions were amplified from genomic DNA using the immunoSEQ Assay, a bias-controlled multiplex PCR. In the source study's methods: The number of nucleated cells in each sample was estimated from the amplification of reference gene primers within the assay. To quantify the absolute abundance of each unique TCRbeta CDR3 rearrangement, sequence reads were collapsed and filtered. For each sample, productive Simpson clonality was calculated by taking the square root of Simpson's diversity index across productive rearrangements. The immuneACCESS repertoire file appears here via TCRdb, limited to in-frame rearrangements. These files lack a portion of the clones; in checked studies, under half of the deficit traces to unresolved V genes, and the cause of the others is not known. V, J and clone size were drawn from that table, and D and trimming were deduced from the DNA. The sample has some 40,000 clones on record, about four fifths of them singletons. 35% to 55% of the sample rests with the top ten.

Trimming removed 3 bases from V and 0 bases from J, leaving 15 bases between the germline ends. The CDR3 numbers 17 residues from cysteine through phenylalanine. The sequence is cut down to CDR3 DNA, 51 bases in frame from base 1. The germline V gene specifies LGHNA as CDR1 and YSLEER as CDR2. This clone was seen once. This receptor's antigen is unknown. Base qualities are not provided; no much larger clone lies one nucleotide away. Sequenced: peripheral blood. The sequence was obtained from a woman over 75 with acute or convalescent COVID-19. The chain was built from TRBV4-3 and TRBJ1-3; the D gene cannot be named for sure. The encoded CDR3 is CASSHTPPVFSGNTIYF. In nucleotide form, the sequence is TGCGCCAGCAGCCATACTCCCCCGGTCTTCTCTGGAAACACCATATATTTT.